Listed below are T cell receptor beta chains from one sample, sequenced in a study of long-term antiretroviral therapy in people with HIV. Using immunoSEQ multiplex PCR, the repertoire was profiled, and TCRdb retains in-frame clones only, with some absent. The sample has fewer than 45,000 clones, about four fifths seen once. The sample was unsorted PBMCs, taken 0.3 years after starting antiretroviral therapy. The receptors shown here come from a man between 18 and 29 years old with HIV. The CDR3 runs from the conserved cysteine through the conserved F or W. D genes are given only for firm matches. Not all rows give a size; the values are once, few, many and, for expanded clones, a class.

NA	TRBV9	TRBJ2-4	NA	CASSVGVAGGSVNNIQYF	TGTGCCAGCAGCGTAGGAGTCGCGGGTGGGTCGGTGAACAACATTCAGTACTTC
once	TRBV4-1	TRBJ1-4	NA	CASSQGSGVLFQTNEKLFF	TGCGCCAGCAGCCAAGGGTCCGGGGTCCTCTTCCAGACTAATGAAAAACTGTTTTTT
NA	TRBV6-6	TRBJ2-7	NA	CASSYRGRPYEQYF	TGTGCCAGCAGTTACAGGGGTCGACCCTACGAGCAGTACTTC
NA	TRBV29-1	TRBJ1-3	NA	CSVLYSGSGNTIYF	TGCAGCGTTCTTTATTCGGGATCTGGAAACACCATATATTTT
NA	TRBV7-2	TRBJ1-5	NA	CASSSTRNQPQHF	TGTGCCAGCAGCTCTACAAGAAATCAGCCCCAGCATTTT
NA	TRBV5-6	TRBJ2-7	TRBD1	CASSSPGQGIYEQYF	TGTGCCAGCAGCTCTCCGGGACAGGGAATCTACGAGCAGTACTTC
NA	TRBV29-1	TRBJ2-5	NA	CSGGVLGTQYF	TGCAGCGGCGGGGTCCTGGGGACCCAGTACTTC
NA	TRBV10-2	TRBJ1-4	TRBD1	CASSESTSGTGFVKLFF	TGCGCCAGCAGTGAGTCAACTTCCGGGACAGGCTTTGTAAAACTGTTTTTT
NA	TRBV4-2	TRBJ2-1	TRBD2	CASSQARTSAYNEQFF	TGTGCCAGCAGCCAAGCTCGGACTAGCGCCTACAATGAGCAGTTCTTC
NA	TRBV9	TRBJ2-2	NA	CASSVYTGELFF	TGTGCCAGCAGCGTGTACACCGGGGAGCTGTTTTTT
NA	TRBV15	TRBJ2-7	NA	CATSRGLGGSITYEQYF	TGTGCCACCAGCAGGGGGCTCGGGGGTAGCATTACCTACGAGCAGTACTTC
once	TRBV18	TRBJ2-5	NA	CASSPGEQETQYF	TGTGCCAGCTCACCGGGGGAGCAAGAGACCCAGTACTTC
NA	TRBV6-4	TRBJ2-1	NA	CASSVAPFIIGSSVNNEQFF	TGTGCCAGCAGTGTAGCCCCCTTCATTATTGGGTCTAGCGTGAACAATGAGCAGTTCTTC
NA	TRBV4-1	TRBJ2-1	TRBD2	CASSQDRLASYNEQFF	TGCGCCAGCAGCCAAGATCGACTAGCGAGTTACAATGAGCAGTTCTTC
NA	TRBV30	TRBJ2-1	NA	CAWSVRRVYNEQFF	TGTGCCTGGAGTGTACGACGCGTCTACAATGAGCAGTTCTTC
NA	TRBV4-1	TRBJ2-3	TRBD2	CASSLGLVGGDTQYF	TGCGCCAGCAGCCTAGGACTAGTTGGGGGAGATACGCAGTATTTT
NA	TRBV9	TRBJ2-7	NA	CASSPAGSSYEQYF	TGTGCCAGCAGCCCGGCGGGAAGCTCCTACGAGCAGTACTTC
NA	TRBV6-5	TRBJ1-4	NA	CASSYPEQGSNEKLFF	TGTGCCAGCAGTTACCCGGAACAGGGAAGTAATGAAAAACTGTTTTTT
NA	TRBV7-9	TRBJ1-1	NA	CASGHLRALNTEAFF	TGTGCCAGCGGGCATCTTAGGGCCTTGAACACTGAAGCTTTCTTT
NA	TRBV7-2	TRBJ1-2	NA	CASSLESGANYGYTF	TGTGCCAGCAGCTTAGAGTCAGGGGCTAACTATGGCTACACCTTC
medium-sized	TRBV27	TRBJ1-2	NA	CASTAGRAGYTF	TGTGCCAGCACGGCGGGAAGAGCGGGCTACACCTTC
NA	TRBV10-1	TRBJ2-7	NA	CASSEMRGHRTYEQYF	TGCGCCAGCAGTGAAATGCGGGGGCACCGTACCTACGAGCAGTACTTC
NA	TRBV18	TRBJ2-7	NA	CASSPSSLTYEQYF	TGTGCCAGCTCACCATCCTCCCTCACCTACGAGCAGTACTTC
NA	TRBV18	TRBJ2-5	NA	CASSQGGVHQETQYF	TGTGCCAGCTCACAAGGGGGTGTCCACCAAGAGACCCAGTACTTC